These 4 T cell receptor beta chains originate from one sample sequenced in a study of cytomegalovirus exposure and HLA in healthy donors. The primer mix had 60 Vbeta and 13 Jbeta primers. TCRdb keeps only in-frame clones here, not all; method: immunoSEQ multiplex PCR. The table records roughly 170,000 clones, roughly 81% of them present only once. Specimen: PBMCs. These receptor sequences come from a girl between 10 and 17 years old in good health and CMV-seropositive.

The J gene is TRBJ2-5, the V gene TRBV6-6; possible D gene TRBD1, 6 bases. Trimming cost V 6 bases and J 7 bases, with 12 bases left between them. The CDR3 extends over 12 amino acids. Germline lookup yields CDR1 MNHNY and CDR2 SVGAGI (reference sequence). This chain's CDR3 is CASRTWGRTQYF. The CDR3 DNA sequence: TGTGCCAGCAGAACATGGGGGCGGACCCAGTACTTC.

The chain joins TRBV27 to TRBJ1-2; 10 nucleotides align to TRBD1. The CDR3 length is 17 residues. Unmatched junction bases numbered 8, after V lost 1 base and J lost 3 bases. Germline loops: CDR1 MNHEY, CDR2 SMNVEV (reference sequence). The CDR3 nucleotides are TGTGCCAGCAGTTTATTGGGACAGGGGAGCGGGCACTATGGCTACACCTTC. It translates to CASSLLGQGSGHYGYTF.

The chain joins TRBV6-5 to TRBJ2-7; 8 nucleotides line up with TRBD2. The junction had 12 bases not matched to a gene; V was cut back by 4 bases and J by 7 bases. The CDR3 totals 15 residues. Germline values: CDR1 MNHEY, CDR2 SVGAGI. In nucleotides, the CDR3 is TGTGCCAGCAGTTCTGCCGGGGGGGCCCACTGGGAGCAGTACTTC. Its translation is CASSSAGGAHWEQYF.

The sample holds one count of this clone. This chain uses TRBV6-4 with TRBJ2-1; 12 bases align to TRBD2. Per the germline V gene, CDR1 is MRHNA and CDR2 is SNTAGT. The CDR3 sequence is 15 residues long. Trimming cost V 4 bases and J 4 bases; bases outside gene matches: 2. Here the CDR3 reads CASSAGLAGYNEQFF. The CDR3 DNA follows: TGTGCCAGCAGTGCGGGACTAGCGGGTTACAATGAGCAGTTCTTC.